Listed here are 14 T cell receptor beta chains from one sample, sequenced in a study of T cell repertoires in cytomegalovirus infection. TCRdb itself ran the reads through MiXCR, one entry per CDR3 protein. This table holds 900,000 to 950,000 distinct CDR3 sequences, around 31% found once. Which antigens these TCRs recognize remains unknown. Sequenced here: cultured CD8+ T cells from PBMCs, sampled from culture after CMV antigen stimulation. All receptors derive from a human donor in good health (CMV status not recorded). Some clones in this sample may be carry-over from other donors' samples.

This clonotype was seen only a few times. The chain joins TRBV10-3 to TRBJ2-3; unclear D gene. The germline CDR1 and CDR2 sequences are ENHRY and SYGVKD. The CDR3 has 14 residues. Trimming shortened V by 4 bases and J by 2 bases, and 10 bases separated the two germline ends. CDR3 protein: CAISGTDSTDTQYF. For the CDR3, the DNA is TGTGCCATCAGTGGGACCGATTCCACAGATACGCAGTATTTT.

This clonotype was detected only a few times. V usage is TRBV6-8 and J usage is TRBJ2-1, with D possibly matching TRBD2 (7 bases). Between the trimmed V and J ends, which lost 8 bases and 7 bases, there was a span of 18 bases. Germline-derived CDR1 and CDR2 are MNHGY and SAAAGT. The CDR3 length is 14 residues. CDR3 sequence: CASPSRGGLNEQFF. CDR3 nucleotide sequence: TGTGCCAGCCCCTCGAGGGGGGGCCTTAATGAGCAGTTCTTC.

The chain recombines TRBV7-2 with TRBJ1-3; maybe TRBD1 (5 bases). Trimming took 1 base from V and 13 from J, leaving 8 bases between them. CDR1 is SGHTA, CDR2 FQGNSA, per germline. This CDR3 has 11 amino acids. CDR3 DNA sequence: TGTGCCAGCAGCTTAGGGGGGGAGATATATTTT. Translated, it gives CASSLGGEIYF.

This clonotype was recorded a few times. CDR3 sequence reads: CASHISPSEAFF. CDR3 nucleotide sequence: TGTGCCAGCCATATTTCCCCCAGTGAAGCTTTCTTT. The chain uses TRBV27 and TRBJ1-1, with D unresolved. This CDR3 contains 12 residues. Germline V gene lookup returns CDR1 MNHEY and CDR2 SMNVEV (reference sequence). Trimming left V 8 bases short and J 7 bases short, with 14 bases between.

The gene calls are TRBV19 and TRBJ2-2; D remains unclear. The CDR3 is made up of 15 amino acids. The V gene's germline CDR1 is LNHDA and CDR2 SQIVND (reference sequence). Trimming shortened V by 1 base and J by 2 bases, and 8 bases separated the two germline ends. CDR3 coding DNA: TGTGCCAGTAGTATAGGTATTGTAAACACCGGGGAGCTGTTTTTT. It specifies CASSIGIVNTGELFF. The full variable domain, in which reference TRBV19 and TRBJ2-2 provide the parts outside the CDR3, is DGGITQSPKYLFRKEGQNVTLSCEQNLNHDAMYWYRQDPGQGLRLIYYSQIVNDFQKGDIAEGYSVSREKKESFPLTVTSAQKNPTAFYLCASSIGIVNTGELFFGEGSRLTVL.

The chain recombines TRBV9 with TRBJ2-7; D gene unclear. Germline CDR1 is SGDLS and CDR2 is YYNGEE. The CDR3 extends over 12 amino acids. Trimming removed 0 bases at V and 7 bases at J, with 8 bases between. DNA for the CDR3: TGTGCCAGCAGCGTAGGGATCGGGGAGCAGTACTTC. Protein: CASSVGIGEQYF.

The CDR3 sequence is CSDGTGKVSNQPQHF. For the CDR3, the DNA is TGCAGCGACGGGACAGGGAAAGTAAGCAATCAGCCCCAGCATTTT. The gene calls are TRBV29-1 and TRBJ1-5; 9 bases are shared with TRBD1. Germline values: CDR1 SQVTM, CDR2 ANQGSEA. V was pared by 7 bases and J by 1 base, with 8 bases of the junction left unmatched. The CDR3 runs 15 residues.

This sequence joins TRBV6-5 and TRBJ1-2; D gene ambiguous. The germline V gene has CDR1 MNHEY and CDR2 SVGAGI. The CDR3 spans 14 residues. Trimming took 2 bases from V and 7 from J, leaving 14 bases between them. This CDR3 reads CASSYGVGSAGYTF. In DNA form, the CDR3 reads TGTGCCAGCAGTTACGGGGTAGGGTCGGCTGGCTACACCTTC.

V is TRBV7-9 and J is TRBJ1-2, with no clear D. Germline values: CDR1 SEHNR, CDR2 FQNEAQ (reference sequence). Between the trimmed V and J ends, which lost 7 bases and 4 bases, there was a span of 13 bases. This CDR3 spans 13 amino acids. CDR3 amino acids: CASTELGRYGYTF. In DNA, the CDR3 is TGTGCCAGCACCGAACTAGGTCGCTATGGCTACACCTTC. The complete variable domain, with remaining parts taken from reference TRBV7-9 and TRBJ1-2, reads DTGVSQNPRHKITKRGQNVTFRCDPISEHNRLYWYRQTLGQGPEFLTYFQNEAQLEKSRLLSDRFSAERPKGSFSTLEIQRTEQGDSAMYLCASTELGRYGYTFGSGTRLTVV.

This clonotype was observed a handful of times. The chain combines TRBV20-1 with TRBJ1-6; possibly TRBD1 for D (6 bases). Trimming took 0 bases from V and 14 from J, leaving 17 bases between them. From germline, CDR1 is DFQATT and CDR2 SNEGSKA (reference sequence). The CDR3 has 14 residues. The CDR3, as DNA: TGCAGTGCTAGAGATATAGACGGGGACACGGCCCTCCACTTT. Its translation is CSARDIDGDTALHF.

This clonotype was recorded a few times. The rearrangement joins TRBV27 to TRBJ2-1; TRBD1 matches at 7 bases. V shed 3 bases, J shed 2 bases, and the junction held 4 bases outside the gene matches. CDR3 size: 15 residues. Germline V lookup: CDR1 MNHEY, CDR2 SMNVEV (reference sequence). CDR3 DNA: TGTGCCAGCAGTTTTTCACAGGGGACCTACAATGAGCAGTTCTTC. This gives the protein CASSFSQGTYNEQFF.

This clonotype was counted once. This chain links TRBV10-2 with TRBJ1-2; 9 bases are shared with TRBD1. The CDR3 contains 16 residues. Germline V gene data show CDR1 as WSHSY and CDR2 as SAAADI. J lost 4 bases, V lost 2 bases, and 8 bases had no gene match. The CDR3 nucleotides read TGCGCCAGCAGTGAGCGAGTAGGGACAGGGTTCTATGGCTACACCTTC. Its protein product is CASSERVGTGFYGYTF.

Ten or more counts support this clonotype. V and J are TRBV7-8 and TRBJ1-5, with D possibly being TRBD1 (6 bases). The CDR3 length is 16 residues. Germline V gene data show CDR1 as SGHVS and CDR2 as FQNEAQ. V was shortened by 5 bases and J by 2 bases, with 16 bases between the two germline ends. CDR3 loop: CASSLRGAQGNQPQHF. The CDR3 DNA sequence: TGTGCCAGCAGCCTTAGGGGGGCTCAGGGCAATCAGCCCCAGCATTTT.

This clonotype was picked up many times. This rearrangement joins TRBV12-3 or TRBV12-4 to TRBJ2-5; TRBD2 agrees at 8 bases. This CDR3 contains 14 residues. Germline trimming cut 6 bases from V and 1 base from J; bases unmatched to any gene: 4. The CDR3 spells CASRVAGLQETQYF. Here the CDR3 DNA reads TGTGCCAGCAGGGTAGCGGGGCTCCAAGAGACCCAGTACTTC.